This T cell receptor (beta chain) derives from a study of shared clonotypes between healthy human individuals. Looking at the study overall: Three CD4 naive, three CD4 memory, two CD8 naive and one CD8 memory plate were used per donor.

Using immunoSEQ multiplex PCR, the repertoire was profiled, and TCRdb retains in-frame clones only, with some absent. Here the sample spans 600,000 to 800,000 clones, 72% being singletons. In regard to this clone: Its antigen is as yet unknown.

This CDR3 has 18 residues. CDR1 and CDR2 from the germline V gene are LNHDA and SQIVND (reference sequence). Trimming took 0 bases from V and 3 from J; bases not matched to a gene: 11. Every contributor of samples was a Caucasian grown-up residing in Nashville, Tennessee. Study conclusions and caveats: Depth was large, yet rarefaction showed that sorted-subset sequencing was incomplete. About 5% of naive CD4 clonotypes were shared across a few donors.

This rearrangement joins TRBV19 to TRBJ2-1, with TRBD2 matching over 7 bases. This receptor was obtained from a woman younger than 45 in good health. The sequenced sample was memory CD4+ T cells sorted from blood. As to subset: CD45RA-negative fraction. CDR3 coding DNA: TGTGCCAGTAGTATAGATGGGGCTAGCGGAGTAGGCTACAATGAGCAGTTCTTC. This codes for CASSIDGASGVGYNEQFF.